The 2 T cell receptor beta chains below were found in one sample sequenced in a study of graft-versus-host responses after intestinal transplantation. Antigen specificity for these receptors is unknown. Clones were read by immunoSEQ multiplex PCR, and TCRdb kept only the in-frame ones, dropping some. This table has about 88,000 clones, approximately 94% appearing once. This material consisted of unstimulated CD4+ T cells sorted from spleen or lymph node cells, taken before transplant. The receptor set was obtained from a human donor who was the organ donor for an intestinal transplant.

The V and J genes are TRBV7-9 and TRBJ1-3, with D uncertain. V dropped 1 base and J dropped 2 bases, with 6 bases sitting between them. This CDR3 has 14 residues. CDR1 SEHNR and CDR2 FQNEAQ come from the germline V gene (reference sequence). For the CDR3, the DNA is TGTGCCAGCAGCTTAGGAGAACCTGGAAACACCATATATTTT. Translating it yields CASSLGEPGNTIYF. Based on the CDR3 plus reference TRBV7-9 and TRBJ1-3, the full variable domain is DTGVSQNPRHKITKRGQNVTFRCDPISEHNRLYWYRQTLGQGPEFLTYFQNEAQLEKSRLLSDRFSAERPKGSFSTLEIQRTEQGDSAMYLCASSLGEPGNTIYFGEGSWLTVV.

The chain recombines TRBV19 with TRBJ2-7; either TRBD1 or TRBD2 may fit D (5 bases each). The CDR3 totals 14 residues. Germline V gives CDR1 LNHDA, CDR2 SQIVND (reference sequence). V was cut by 6 bases and J by 7 bases, with 19 bases left in between. The CDR3 is CASRQAGTLGEQYF. In nucleotides, the CDR3 is TGTGCCAGTAGGCAAGCCGGGACCCTTGGGGAGCAGTACTTC.